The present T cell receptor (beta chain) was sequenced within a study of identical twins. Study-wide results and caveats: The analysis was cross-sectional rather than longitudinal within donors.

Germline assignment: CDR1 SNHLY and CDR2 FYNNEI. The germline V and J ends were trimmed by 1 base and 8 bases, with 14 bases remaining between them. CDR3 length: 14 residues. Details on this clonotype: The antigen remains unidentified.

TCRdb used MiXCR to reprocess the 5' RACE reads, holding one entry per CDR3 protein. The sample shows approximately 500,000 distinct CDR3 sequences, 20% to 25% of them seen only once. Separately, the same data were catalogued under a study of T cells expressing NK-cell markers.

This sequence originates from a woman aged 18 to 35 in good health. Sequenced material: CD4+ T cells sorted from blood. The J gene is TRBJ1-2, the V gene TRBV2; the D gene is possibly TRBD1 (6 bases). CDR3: CASSEVGRGEGYTF. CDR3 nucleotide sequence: TGTGCCAGCAGTGAAGTTGGCAGGGGCGAGGGCTACACCTTC. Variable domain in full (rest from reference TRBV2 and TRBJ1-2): EPEVTQTPSHQVTQMGQEVILRCVPISNHLYFYWYRQILGQKVEFLVSFYNNEISEKSEIFDDQFSVERPDGSNFTLKIRSTKLEDSAMYFCASSEVGRGEGYTFGSGTRLTVV.